This T cell receptor beta chain appears in the sequencing data of a study of CD8+ T cells in alopecia areata. Study findings and constraints: Tissue-resident alphabeta T cells belonging to normal skin likewise get sequenced within scalp specimens. Elevated clonality characterized lesional scalp relative to normal scalp, particularly in alopecia totalis/universalis.

Of note for this clone: Its antigen is still unknown.

Extraction of RNA preceded its reverse transcription into cDNA, which served as the sequencing template. Method: immunoSEQ multiplex PCR; TCRdb's copy keeps in-frame clones and lacks some. The sample shows more than 200,000 clones, roughly two thirds of them seen only once. Individuals with alopecia areata gave both lesional scalp punch biopsies and peripheral blood for collection. Investigators sorted PBMCs to obtain both CD4+ and CD8+ T cells. Trimming cost V 0 bases and J 5 bases, with 14 bases left between them. Per the germline V gene, CDR1 is LGHNA and CDR2 is YNFKEQ. The CDR3 totals 16 residues.

The TCR was taken from a human donor with alopecia areata. The sequencing here drew on CD4+ T cells sorted from blood, taken at week 0. This chain connects TRBV4-2 to TRBJ2-1, with a weak D call TRBD1 (5 bases). The CDR3 here is CASSQDTPDSNNEQFF. The CDR3 DNA follows: TGTGCCAGCAGCCAAGATACCCCTGACAGCAACAATGAGCAGTTCTTC.